This T cell receptor beta chain stems from a study of blood T cell repertoires in COVID-19. Study overall: Sites across the United States, Italy and Spain contributed samples from acute and convalescent COVID-19. T cells, B-cell-depleted T cells, or PBMCs supplied cDNA or gDNA.

CDR1 and CDR2 (germline): MGHDK, SYGVNS. The V end lost 1 base, the J end lost 7 bases, and 10 bases lay between the germline ends. This CDR3 comprises 13 residues. Seattle-derived patients entered the study during active infection and were followed longitudinally. In the source study's methods: Reference gene primer amplification gave nucleated cell count estimates. Libraries were prepared by immunoSEQ multiplex PCR; TCRdb keeps only in-frame clonotypes and omits some of them. The V and J calls and the clone size are those of that table, but D and trimming were determined from the DNA. The sample has about 170,000 clones; approximately 86% are singletons.

The V and J genes are TRBV25-1 and TRBJ2-5; D is possibly TRBD1 (5 bases). This receptor was taken from a woman aged 40 to 49 with COVID-19, enrolled during active disease. The sample taken for sequencing was peripheral blood. The DNA for the CDR3 is TGTGCCAGCAGTGAATTAGGGGTGGGGACCCAGTACTTC. Amino acid sequence: CASSELGVGTQYF.